Below, one T cell receptor (beta chain) is given with its context. What antigen it recognizes has not been identified. No per-base quality is available; no much larger clone lies one base away. A second Seattle source provided samples from volunteer blood donors who had recovered from COVID-19. The collaborating institutions used their own protocols to collect whole blood in K2EDTA tubes. For TCRbeta analysis, collaborators shipped samples in one of three forms: frozen whole blood, isolated PBMCs, or DNA extracted from either of those sample types. The data were obtained in a study of blood T cell repertoires in COVID-19 (dated by TCRdb to 2020 to 2021). Concerning the study at large: The collaborator samples originated in the United States, Italy and Spain and spanned the acute and convalescent phases of COVID-19. A de-identified subject ID, COVID-19 status, age in years and sex were almost always included in the sample metadata. Where available, HLA class I and class II types were taken from metadata supplied by the sample provider and were not determined by assay-based typing. The repertoires were released in a freely available public database intended as a resource for research on the immune response to SARS-CoV-2. Subjects who had been exposed to COVID-19, were actively infected with it, or had recovered from it provided the deeply sampled blood TCRbeta repertoires that made up the dataset. The prospective study material was composed of cDNA or gDNA derived from T cells, B-cell-depleted T cells, or PBMCs. Samples were obtained from the ongoing ImmuneRACE study (first 160 participants) and from about 1,300 subjects provided by 6 global collaborators.

From its cysteine to its phenylalanine, the CDR3 spans 12 amino acids. Here the CDR3 DNA is all that survives: 36 bases in frame from base 1. The germline ends are 12 bases apart after V is trimmed by 4 bases and J by 8 bases. Via the germline V gene, CDR1 is SGHRS and CDR2 YFSETQ. Beyond this particular receptor, the publication reports: How much clinical and demographic metadata was included differed by source and by participant, and the metadata was provided uncurated.

TCRbeta CDR3 regions were amplified from genomic DNA using the immunoSEQ Assay, a bias-controlled multiplex PCR. Per the authors' processing: The number of nucleated cells in each sample was estimated from the amplification of reference gene primers within the assay. Sequence reads were collapsed and filtered to measure the absolute abundance of every unique TCRbeta CDR3 rearrangement. For each sample, productive Simpson clonality was calculated as the square root of Simpson's diversity index across productive rearrangements. Drawn from immuneACCESS, this table holds only the in-frame rearrangements with V and J called that TCRdb kept. Clones are partly lost; checked studies trace under half to an unresolved V gene and leave the rest unexplained. V, J and clone size derive from that table, while D and trimming were established from the DNA sequence. This sample has a few hundred thousand clones in its table, and more than 70% of those were observed once. In total, the top ten clones hold roughly 6.7% of the sample.

The sequenced material came from peripheral blood. The TCR comes from a man aged 18 to 29 who had recovered from COVID-19. The chain is assembled from TRBV5-1 and TRBJ1-1; the D gene cannot be resolved reliably. CDR3 loop: CASSPGRPEAFF. The DNA reads as follows: TGCGCCAGCAGCCCGGGGAGGCCAGAAGCTTTCTTT. The CDR3 plus the reference TRBV5-1 and TRBJ1-1 genes for the other parts give the full variable domain: KAGVTQTPRYLIKTRGQQVTLSCSPISGHRSVSWYQQTPGQGLQFLFEYFSETQRNKGNFPGRFSGRQFSNSRSEMNVSTLELGDSALYLCASSPGRPEAFFGQGTRLTVV.